This TCR beta chain derives from a study of human T cells and chemical hapten exposure. The CDR3 is 15 residues long. CDR1 and CDR2 from the germline V gene are MNHEY and SVGAGI. V trimming: 5 bases; J trimming: 0 bases; junction bases outside the gene matches: 5. In regard to this clonotype: Antigen specificity is unknown.

TCRdb reprocessed the RACE reads via MiXCR and lists one record per CDR3 protein. The table includes over 55,000 distinct CDR3 sequences, around 10% detected once. Sample time point: patch test 3, about 24 weeks after DPC sensitization. Treatment of the sample: therapeutic diphenylcyclopropenone sensitization with weekly scalp DPC. Unfractionated whole blood was the source from which total RNA was extracted. General observations from the study: Sensitizing with DPC caused no change in TCRs above 1 in 1000 frequency.

The starting material was whole blood, obtained in connection with sensitization to the hapten diphenylcyclopropenone (DPC). The clonotype comes from a woman between 45 and 60 years old with alopecia areata. Some clones in this sample may be carry-over from other donors' samples. This chain connects TRBV6-5 to TRBJ1-1, with 8 bases lining up with TRBD1. The CDR3 loop reads CASSPGTGMNTEAFF. CDR3 DNA sequence: TGTGCCAGCAGTCCCGGGACAGGCATGAACACTGAAGCTTTCTTT.